These T cell receptor beta chains were read from a single sample in a study of response to subunit inactivated influenza vaccine. TCRdb called the RT-PCR reads again in MiXCR, with one record for every CDR3 protein. The table includes 650,000 to 800,000 distinct CDR3 sequences, about 18% detected once. The sample consisted of PBMCs from blood, taken around 5 days after vaccination. These receptors were taken from a man aged 50 to 60 who received an inactivated influenza vaccine. Each CDR3 is given with its conserved first and last residue. Each record gives: V gene, clone size, J gene, CDR3 length, D gene, CDR3 DNA, CDR3 protein. A D gene is named only where the DNA matches it firmly. A row's size may be missing; if present it is once, few, many or a size class.

TRBV20-1	-	TRBJ2-3	13	TRBD2	TGCAGTGTAGCGGGAGGGTTCACAGATACGCAGTATTTT	CSVAGGFTDTQYF
TRBV10-3	few	TRBJ2-3	16	TRBD2	TGTGCCATCAGTGATTTGGGGGGGGATAGCACAGATACGCAGTATTTT	CAISDLGGDSTDTQYF
TRBV4-2	-	TRBJ2-1	16	-	TGTGCCAGCAGCCAAGGCGTAGGGCCTAAGGTCAATGAGCAGTTCTTC	CASSQGVGPKVNEQFF
TRBV4-3	-	TRBJ2-7	18	TRBD2	TGCGCCAGCAGCCACGGATACACCCTAGCGGACTCTGCCTACGAGCAGTACTTC	CASSHGYTLADSAYEQYF
TRBV27	few	TRBJ1-5	13	-	TGTGCCAGCAGGGAGGGACTCGGTCAGCCCCAGCATTTT	CASREGLGQPQHF
TRBV7-9	few	TRBJ2-1	16	TRBD1	TGTGCCAGCAGCATCCCACGCGGACAGGATATCGGTGAGCAGTTCTTC	CASSIPRGQDIGEQFF
TRBV15	-	TRBJ2-7	17	-	TGTGCCACCAGCAGGGGAATCGACTCGACCGGGGCCTACGAGCAGTACTTC	CATSRGIDSTGAYEQYF
TRBV29-1	many	TRBJ1-1	11	-	TGCAGCGTTCAAGTGGACACTGAAGCTTTCTTT	CSVQVDTEAFF
TRBV5-1	few	TRBJ2-7	15	-	TGCGCCAGCAGCTTGGAGGCGTGGGGAGCCTACGAGCAGTACTTC	CASSLEAWGAYEQYF
TRBV7-2	few	TRBJ2-5	17	TRBD2	TGTGCCAGCAGCTCTCTAGCGGGAGTTCAACCAAGCGAGACCCAGTACTTC	CASSSLAGVQPSETQYF
TRBV20-1	few	TRBJ2-2	13	TRBD1	TGCAGTGCTAGGGACAGGCACACCGGGGAGCTGTTTTTT	CSARDRHTGELFF
TRBV5-1	few	TRBJ2-7	14	-	TGCGCCAGCAGCTTAGACTATATTGGCGGCGAGCAGTACTTC	CASSLDYIGGEQYF
TRBV6-4	-	TRBJ2-1	21	TRBD2	TGTGCCAGCAGTGATCGTAGGGGGAGACTAGCGGCCCTGAGCTCCTACAATGAGCAGTTCTTC	CASSDRRGRLAALSSYNEQFF
TRBV20-1	few	TRBJ2-7	15	-	TGCAGTGCGAGACCCATTAGCGGATCCTCCTACGAGCAGTACTTC	CSARPISGSSYEQYF
TRBV5-6	few	TRBJ2-4	18	TRBD1	TGTGCCAGCAGCCCGACAGGGGGGAGTATGAGGGCCAAAAACATTCAGTACTTC	CASSPTGGSMRAKNIQYF
TRBV29-1	-	TRBJ2-7	12	-	TGCAGCGTGGTGGACGACACCTACGAGCAGTACTTC	CSVVDDTYEQYF
TRBV6-1	-	TRBJ2-1	15	-	TGTGCCAGCAGCCGATCTCGGGACTTCCAGGATGAGCAGTTCTTC	CASSRSRDFQDEQFF
TRBV28	few	TRBJ2-7	16	TRBD1	TGTGCCAGCAGTTTCCTCCCGGGACAGACAGGGAACGAGCAGTACTTC	CASSFLPGQTGNEQYF
TRBV7-9	-	TRBJ2-2	15	TRBD1	TGTGCCACCAACCGGGACAGGGGTTACACCGGGGAGCTGTTTTTT	CATNRDRGYTGELFF
TRBV4-3	few	TRBJ1-6	14	TRBD1	TGCGCCAGCAGCCCAGGGGGCGCATATTCACCCCTCCACTTT	CASSPGGAYSPLHF
TRBV7-8	few	TRBJ2-7	14	-	TGTGCCAGCAGCAACAATACAGGGAAGGGCGAGCAGTACTTC	CASSNNTGKGEQYF
TRBV5-1	few	TRBJ1-2	15	-	TGCGCCAGCAGCCTGACAGGACTCTCTAACTATGGCTACACCTTC	CASSLTGLSNYGYTF
TRBV20-1	-	TRBJ1-2	14	-	TGCAGTGCTCTACCCGCTGTGGGGGGGTATGGCTACACCTTC	CSALPAVGGYGYTF
TRBV11-2	few	TRBJ2-1	12	TRBD2	TGTGCCAGCAGCCTTCAGCGGGAGGGCAATTGCTTC	CASSLQREGNCF
TRBV15	once	TRBJ2-7	17	-	TGTGCCACCAGCAGAGATCTGAAGACATTGATCTCCTACGAGCAGTACTTC	CATSRDLKTLISYEQYF
TRBV24-1	few	TRBJ2-1	17	TRBD1	TGTGCCACCAGTGATCCCGGGACAGGGGTCACCTACAATGAGCAGTTCTTC	CATSDPGTGVTYNEQFF
TRBV5-1	few	TRBJ2-1	11	-	TGCGCCAGCGAGCGGTACAATGAGCAGTTCTTC	CASERYNEQFF
TRBV20-1	many	TRBJ2-5	10	-	TGCAGTGCTCTTACGGAGACCCAGTACTTC	CSALTETQYF
TRBV7-9	-	TRBJ2-7	16	TRBD2	TGTGCCAGCAGCCTAGGGACTAGCGGGGGATTCTACGAGCAGTACTTC	CASSLGTSGGFYEQYF
TRBV4-1	-	TRBJ2-2	18	TRBD2	TGCGCCAGCAGCCCGTCATACAGCGGGGGGGTTGGCACCGGGGAGCTGTTTTTT	CASSPSYSGGVGTGELFF
TRBV29-1	few	TRBJ2-1	13	-	TGCAGCGTTGTGGCGGTATCCTACAATGAGCAGTTCTTC	CSVVAVSYNEQFF
TRBV4-3	-	TRBJ2-1	16	TRBD2	TGCGCCAGCAGCCAAGAAAGGAGCGGGAGCGGGAATGAGCAGTTCTTC	CASSQERSGSGNEQFF
TRBV12-3/TRBV12-4	many	TRBJ2-2	14	TRBD2	TGTGCCAGCAGTTTAAGACTAGCCCACGGGGAGCTGTTTTTT	CASSLRLAHGELFF
TRBV12-3/TRBV12-4	many	TRBJ1-1	13	-	TGTGCCAGCAGTAGTCGAGGGAACACTGAAGCTTTCTTT	CASSSRGNTEAFF
TRBV6-4	few	TRBJ2-7	15	-	TGTGCCAGCATTCCGGACACAAAGAGGCCCTACGAGCAGTACTTC	CASIPDTKRPYEQYF
TRBV20-1	-	TRBJ2-7	12	-	TGCAGTGCTAACGGCAAGAAGGACGAGCAGTACTTC	CSANGKKDEQYF